The 20 T cell receptor beta chains listed next were all sequenced from one sample in a study of T cell responses to AZD1222 COVID-19 vaccine. Clones were read by immunoSEQ multiplex PCR, and TCRdb kept only the in-frame ones, dropping some. Counted here are 90,000 to 100,000 clones, approximately 84% occurring once; the ten biggest clones make up more than 13%. Here the sequenced sample was peripheral blood, taken 28 days after the second AZD1222 dose. These TCRs come from an adult who received the AZD1222 COVID-19 vaccine.

This chain connects TRBV7-2 to TRBJ2-3; 9 bases are a match to TRBD2. Per the germline V gene, CDR1 is SGHTA and CDR2 is FQGNSA. This CDR3 contains 15 residues. Losses at the gene ends were 1 base for V and 9 bases for J; bases not matched to a gene: 8. The chain's CDR3 is CASSLEIAGGETQYF. CDR3 nucleotide sequence: TGTGCCAGCAGCTTAGAAATTGCGGGGGGGGAGACGCAGTATTTT.

V is TRBV19 and J is TRBJ1-5, with D perhaps TRBD1 (6 bases). Germline-derived CDR1 and CDR2 are LNHDA and SQIVND (reference sequence). V was cut by 8 bases and J by 4 bases, with 18 bases left in between. The CDR3 runs to 15 residues. The CDR3 here is CASRTGLWGNQPQHF. The CDR3, as DNA: TGTGCCAGTCGAACAGGGCTGTGGGGGAATCAGCCCCAGCATTTT.

V gene TRBV15 combines with J gene TRBJ1-1; D gene uncertain. Germline loops: CDR1 LNHNV, CDR2 YYDKDF (reference sequence). V was clipped by 5 bases and J by 3 bases, with 10 bases between them. The CDR3 is 13 amino acids. This chain's CDR3 is CATSFGLDTEAFF. CDR3 sequence (DNA): TGTGCCACCAGCTTTGGACTGGACACTGAAGCTTTCTTT.

The chain recombines TRBV4-2 with TRBJ1-2, with D possibly being TRBD1 (5 bases). The CDR3 has 15 residues. V lost 1 base and J lost 10, with 19 bases in between. Per the germline V gene, CDR1 is LGHNA and CDR2 is YNFKEQ. CDR3 in amino acids: CASSQGAGAGFDYTF. The CDR3 nucleotides read TGTGCCAGCAGCCAAGGGGCCGGGGCGGGATTTGACTACACCTTC.

This chain links TRBV5-1 with TRBJ2-5; tentative D call: TRBD1 (6 bases). The CDR3 covers 15 residues. In germline, CDR1 is SGHRS, CDR2 YFSETQ. The V and J ends lost 0 bases and 2 bases respectively, with 11 bases between them. For the CDR3, the DNA is TGCGCCAGCAGCTTGGTACAGGGTTCTCAAGAGACCCAGTACTTC. Translation gives CASSLVQGSQETQYF.

CDR3 DNA sequence: TGCGCCAGCAGCCCCTCAGGTGGGACTAATGAAAAACTGTTTTTT. It specifies CASSPSGGTNEKLFF. The chain recombines TRBV5-1 with TRBJ1-4; D call uncertain. Germline V CDR1 and CDR2: SGHRS, YFSETQ. The CDR3 loop spans 15 amino acids. Trimming removed 4 bases from V and 2 bases from J, with 12 bases in between.

The chain joins TRBV4-1 to TRBJ2-6; D is uncertain. The CDR3 is 14 residues long. The V gene lost 5 bases and the J gene lost 12 bases, with 17 bases spanning the gap. Per germline, CDR1 MGHRA and CDR2 YSYEKL. Here the CDR3 DNA reads TGCGCCAGCAGCACCCGGCTGGAGCGACGCGTCCTGACTTTC. Amino acids: CASSTRLERRVLTF.

As concerns this clone: Additional DNA sequences in this sample encode the identical CDR3. Written as DNA, the CDR3 is TGTGCCAGCAGCCTCGACCTGAACACTGAAGCTTTCTTT. Amino acids: CASSLDLNTEAFF. V is TRBV5-5 and J is TRBJ1-1; no clear D. Trimming cost V 4 bases and J 0 bases, with 7 bases left between them. The germline V gene has CDR1 SGHKS and CDR2 YYEKEE (reference sequence). This CDR3 has 13 residues.

V gene TRBV12-5 combines with J gene TRBJ1-2; perhaps TRBD1 as D (5 bases). The V gene's germline CDR1 is LGHNT and CDR2 FRNRAP. The CDR3 is 15 residues long. The V end was cut by 6 bases, the J end by 8 bases, with 22 bases between. The CDR3 DNA is TGTGCTAGTGGCTCGCCGTGGTGGCAGGGAGGGGGCTACACCTTC. It yields the protein CASGSPWWQGGGYTF. Based on the CDR3 plus reference TRBV12-5 and TRBJ1-2, the full variable domain is DARVTQTPRHKVTEMGQEVTMRCQPILGHNTVFWYRQTMMQGLELLAYFRNRAPLDDSGMPKDRFSAEMPDATLATLKIQPSEPRDSAVYFCASGSPWWQGGGYTFGSGTRLTVV.

The rearrangement joins TRBV12-3 or TRBV12-4 to TRBJ1-5, with 7 positions matching TRBD1. This CDR3 comprises 12 residues. Unmatched junction bases numbered 1, after V lost 6 bases and J lost 5 bases. As DNA, the CDR3 is TGTGCCAGCAGCGACAGGGATCAGCCCCAGCATTTT. The encoded protein is CASSDRDQPQHF.

The chain joins TRBV6-4 to TRBJ2-2; no firm D call. The CDR3 runs to 14 residues. CDR1 MRHNA and CDR2 SNTAGT come from the germline V gene. The germline V and J ends were trimmed by 6 bases and 4 bases, with 12 bases remaining between them. The CDR3 DNA reads TGTGCCAGCAGGGCCCCTTTCGGCACCGGGGAGCTGTTTTTT. The encoded protein is CASRAPFGTGELFF.

This clone occurred a few times. The chain combines TRBV28 with TRBJ1-6; D remains unclear. Germline V lookup: CDR1 MDHEN, CDR2 SYDVKM. Trimming stripped 7 bases from V and 0 bases from J, with 10 bases between. The CDR3 extends over 15 amino acids. The CDR3 DNA is TGTGCCAGCAACGAGGTCGGCTCCTATAATTCACCCCTCCACTTT. The encoded protein is CASNEVGSYNSPLHF.

V gene TRBV5-6 combines with J gene TRBJ1-2; D remains ambiguous. Trimming left V 0 bases short and J 0 bases short, with 6 bases between. CDR1 SGHDT and CDR2 YYEEEE come from the germline V gene. This CDR3 is built from 14 residues. As DNA, the CDR3 is TGTGCCAGCAGCTTGGGGCCAGCTAACTATGGCTACACCTTC. Encoded protein: CASSLGPANYGYTF.

V is TRBV5-4 and J is TRBJ2-1; D is tentatively TRBD1 or TRBD2 (5 bases each). This CDR3 has 12 amino acids. Germline CDR1 SGHNT, CDR2 YYREEE (reference sequence). V lost 9 bases to trimming and J lost 2 bases, with 9 bases between them. CDR3 DNA sequence: TGTGCCAATCCGGGGCCCTACAATGAGCAGTTCTTC. Translating gives CANPGPYNEQFF.

This rearrangement joins TRBV19 to TRBJ1-5; D is unresolved. Germline-derived CDR1 and CDR2 are LNHDA and SQIVND (reference sequence). With 5 bases removed from V and 2 bases from J, the gap between germline ends came to 10 bases. CDR3 size: 14 residues. CDR3 amino acids: CASSPGFGNQPQHF. CDR3 nucleotides: TGTGCCAGTAGTCCTGGTTTTGGCAATCAGCCCCAGCATTTT.

This clone was seen once. The rearrangement links TRBV5-1 to TRBJ2-7; perhaps TRBD1 as D (6 bases). CDR1 is SGHRS and CDR2 is YFSETQ in the germline V gene. There are 14 residues in the CDR3. The germline V and J ends were trimmed by 3 bases and 3 bases, with 13 bases remaining between them. CDR3: CASSSTTGNYEQYF. The CDR3 DNA reads as TGCGCCAGCAGCTCTACGACAGGTAACTACGAGCAGTACTTC.

In its sample, this clone was seen a few times. This chain links TRBV19 with TRBJ1-2, with 8 nucleotides matching TRBD1. Germline V gives CDR1 LNHDA, CDR2 SQIVND (reference sequence). The length of the CDR3 is 14 residues. V was clipped by 8 bases and J by 8 bases; unmatched bases: 13. CDR3 nucleotide sequence: TGTGCCAGTCATACAGGGGGAGGGGTCGGAGGCTACACCTTC. It is translated as CASHTGGGVGGYTF.

The chain joins TRBV3-1 (or the pseudogene TRBV3-2) to TRBJ2-2; no firm D call. The ends were cut back, 6 bases at V and 6 bases at J, with 11 bases in the middle. The CDR3 contains 13 residues. Germline-derived CDR1 and CDR2 are LGHDT and YNNKEL (reference sequence). The CDR3 spells CASRLGPAGELFF. CDR3 sequence (DNA): TGTGCCAGCAGACTTGGACCGGCCGGGGAGCTGTTTTTT.

The CDR3 DNA follows: TGCAGCGTTGGCCTGGGGGTGTCTAACTATGGCTACACCTTC. It codes for CSVGLGVSNYGYTF. J is TRBJ1-2 and V is TRBV29-1; a possible D gene is TRBD1 (5 bases). The CDR3 is 14 residues long. Germline CDR1 reads SQVTM; CDR2 reads ANQGSEA. The V gene lost 4 bases and the J gene lost 0 bases, with 12 bases spanning the gap.

The V call is TRBV7-9, the J call TRBJ2-1; a weak D match, TRBD2 (5 bases). The CDR3 extends over 11 amino acids. Germline values: CDR1 SEHNR, CDR2 FQNEAQ (reference sequence). The V gene lost 8 bases and the J gene lost 7 bases, with 9 bases spanning the gap. The CDR3 bases are TGTGCCAGCCAGTGGGAGAATGAGCAGTTCTTC. Its translation: CASQWENEQFF.